These 20 T cell receptor beta chains originate from one sample sequenced in a study of T cells in Graves' hyperthyroidism and ophthalmopathy. Using RNA transcripts as the source, TCR beta CDR3 regions were amplified. The HTBI primer set was used in a first-round RT-PCR of the TCR CDR3. TCRdb re-derived calls from the multiplex PCR reads in MiXCR, one entry per CDR3 protein. Here the sample spans some 500,000 distinct CDR3 sequences, under 15% being singletons. The sequenced material came from blood. The receptors were gathered from a woman between 18 and 29 years old with Graves' hyperthyroidism.

The chain links TRBV7-2 to TRBJ2-5; TRBD1 aligns across 9 bases. CDR1 and CDR2 (germline): SGHTA, FQGNSA. The CDR3 loop spans 15 amino acids. V shed 5 bases and J 4 bases; nucleotides not matched to a gene: 8. CDR3 nucleotides: TGTGCCAGCAGCGTCGGGACAGGGTGGGGAGAGACCCAGTACTTC. Translation gives CASSVGTGWGETQYF.

Ten or more counts support this clonotype. The J gene is TRBJ1-5, the V gene TRBV9; no firm D call. Germline V gives CDR1 SGDLS, CDR2 YYNGEE. V was shortened by 0 bases and J by 0 bases, with 7 bases between the two germline ends. There are 15 residues in the CDR3. CDR3 nucleotide sequence: TGTGCCAGCAGCGTAGCCGTGGGTAGCAATCAGCCCCAGCATTTT. Encoded protein: CASSVAVGSNQPQHF.

This clonotype was seen more than once but under ten times. This chain connects TRBV2 to TRBJ2-3, with TRBD1 matching 7 bases. The CDR3 covers 15 residues. CDR1 and CDR2 (germline): SNHLY, FYNNEI. The V and J ends lost 5 bases and 2 bases, in that order; junction bases with no gene match: 7. CDR3: CASSIDRDHTDTQYF. As DNA, the CDR3 is TGTGCCAGCAGTATAGACAGGGACCACACAGATACGCAGTATTTT.

This clonotype was seen many times. This rearrangement joins TRBV12-3 or TRBV12-4 to TRBJ2-3, with 10 bases lining up with TRBD2. This CDR3 is 16 amino acids long. The trim removed 2 bases at V and 5 bases at J, leaving 7 bases unmatched. The CDR3 sequence is CASSLSSGRYGDTQYF. The CDR3 coding sequence is TGTGCCAGCAGTTTATCTAGCGGGAGATACGGAGATACGCAGTATTTT.

This clonotype was observed at least ten times. This chain links TRBV11-2 with TRBJ2-7, with D tentatively TRBD2 (5 bases). This CDR3 region has 14 residues. V gave up 1 base and J gave up 3 bases, with 10 bases separating them. Germline assignment: CDR1 SGHAT and CDR2 FQNNGV. The DNA of the CDR3 is TGTGCCAGCAGCTTAGTGGACTTCCTCTACGAGCAGTACGTC. Its translation: CASSLVDFLYEQYV.

This clonotype was counted ten times or more. The V and J genes are TRBV28 and TRBJ2-3, with 9 nucleotides matching TRBD2. Unmatched junction bases numbered 7, after V lost 5 bases and J lost 4 bases. The CDR3 runs 15 residues. Germline V gene lookup returns CDR1 MDHEN and CDR2 SYDVKM. The CDR3 nucleotides are TGTGCCAGCAGTGTCTTGGAGCGGGAGGCAGATACGCAGTATTTT. Its translation: CASSVLEREADTQYF.

This clonotype was seen ten or more times. V usage is TRBV30 and J usage is TRBJ2-7; D is ambiguous. V was clipped by 2 bases and J by 6 bases, with 11 bases between them. The germline V gene encodes CDR1 GTSNPN and CDR2 SVGIG (reference sequence). This CDR3 comprises 12 residues. The DNA for the CDR3 is TGTGCCTGGAGTCCCCTAACTCGCGAGCAGTACTTC. Translating it yields CAWSPLTREQYF.

This clonotype was picked up many times. V and J are TRBV12-3 or TRBV12-4 and TRBJ2-5, with D possibly matching TRBD2 (5 bases). V was clipped by 3 bases and J by 1 base, with 12 bases between them. This CDR3 region has 15 residues. The CDR3 bases are TGTGCCAGCAGTTTGGGAACTAGTGGCCAAGAGACCCAGTACTTC. It codes for CASSLGTSGQETQYF.

The sample holds a few counts of this clonotype. A read error is possible here, since a much larger clone lies one base away. The rearrangement links TRBV6-1 to TRBJ1-6, with D possibly matching TRBD1 (6 bases). Trimming took 3 bases from V and 5 from J, leaving 14 bases between them. Germline V CDR1 and CDR2: MNHNS, SASEGT. The CDR3 is 16 residues long. In nucleotides, the CDR3 is TGTGCCAGCAGTGAGTCAGGGGCGCTGGATAATTCACCCCTCCACTTT. Residues: CASSESGALDNSPLHF.

There are a few counts of this clonotype. The chain links TRBV11-2 to TRBJ2-7; 8 bases are shared with TRBD1. The CDR3 runs to 15 residues. The germline gives CDR1 SGHAT, CDR2 FQNNGV. J was trimmed by 6 bases and V by 0 bases; bases with no gene match: 7. The CDR3 here is CASSLDQGAKVEQYF. DNA for the CDR3: TGTGCCAGCAGCTTAGACCAGGGGGCGAAGGTCGAGCAGTACTTC.

The table lists this clonotype with many counts. The CDR3 region is CASSVTGTEYFLQGYTF. For the CDR3, the DNA is TGTGCCAGCAGCGTAACCGGGACAGAGTACTTCCTGCAGGGCTACACCTTC. This chain links TRBV7-9 with TRBJ1-2; TRBD1 matches at 7 bases. From germline, CDR1 is SEHNR and CDR2 FQNEAQ (reference sequence). Losses at the gene ends were 5 bases for V and 8 bases for J; bases not matched to a gene: 20. CDR3 length equals 17 residues.

This chain connects TRBV30 to TRBJ2-7; 9 bases fit TRBD1. Trimming removed 8 bases from V and 0 bases from J; junction bases left unmatched: 14. In germline, CDR1 is GTSNPN, CDR2 SVGIG (reference sequence). CDR3 size: 16 residues. The CDR3 reads CATRDRDRTPSYEQYF. CDR3 coding DNA: TGTGCCACCCGGGACAGGGACCGAACCCCCTCCTACGAGCAGTACTTC.

This clonotype was counted a few times. V gene TRBV5-4 combines with J gene TRBJ1-5; D is undetermined. The CDR3 length is 15 residues. The V gene's germline CDR1 is SGHNT and CDR2 YYREEE (reference sequence). V lost 0 bases and J lost 3, with 10 bases in between. The CDR3 nucleotides are TGTGCCAGCAGCTTGGATGCTAGGTCCAATCAGCCCCAGCATTTT. Residues: CASSLDARSNQPQHF.

The V and J genes are TRBV10-3 and TRBJ1-1, with D possibly TRBD1 on 6 matching bases. Germline V CDR1 and CDR2: ENHRY, SYGVKD. The length of the CDR3 is 15 residues. Trimming stripped 2 bases from V and 7 bases from J, with 17 bases between. CDR3 region: CAISEGQRADNEAFF. CDR3 coding DNA: TGTGCCATCAGTGAGGGACAGCGGGCGGACAATGAAGCTTTCTTT.

There are a few counts of this clonotype. The CDR3 protein is CASRRTAGPLHF. The CDR3 nucleotides are TGTGCCAGCCGGCGGACCGCGGGCCCCCTCCACTTT. The rearrangement links TRBV6-2 or TRBV6-3 to TRBJ1-6; no clear D. V gave up 8 bases and J gave up 13 bases, with 15 bases separating them. CDR3 length equals 12 residues. Germline-derived CDR1 and CDR2 are MNHEY and SVGEGT.

In this sample, this clonotype turned up many times. This chain joins TRBV25-1 and TRBJ1-6; D is undetermined. CDR3 length: 12 amino acids. Trimming removed 8 bases from V and 9 bases from J, with 11 bases in between. Germline V lookup: CDR1 MGHDK, CDR2 SYGVNS. This chain's CDR3 is CASQSWVSPLHF. CDR3 DNA sequence: TGTGCCAGCCAGAGTTGGGTTTCACCCCTCCACTTT.

This clonotype was observed at least ten times. The V and J genes are TRBV6-1 and TRBJ1-2, with TRBD1 matching over 7 bases. Germline V lookup: CDR1 MNHNS, CDR2 SASEGT. The CDR3 is 13 amino acids. V was pared by 5 bases and J by 3 bases, with 3 bases of the junction left unmatched. The CDR3 loop is CASSFGTDYGYTF. For the CDR3, the DNA is TGTGCCAGCAGTTTTGGGACAGACTATGGCTACACCTTC.

With regard to this clonotype: A much bigger clone sits one base away, suggesting this may be a read error. The V gene is TRBV2, the J gene TRBJ2-7, with 8 nucleotides matching TRBD2. CDR3 length equals 15 residues. Germline CDR1 SNHLY, CDR2 FYNNEI. The ends lost 4 bases at V and 5 bases at J; junction bases unmatched: 10. CDR3 protein: CASSGRERESHEQYF. Written as DNA, the CDR3 is TGTGCCAGCAGTGGGAGGGAGCGGGAGTCCCACGAGCAGTACTTC.

This clonotype was seen at least ten times. The chain links TRBV7-2 to TRBJ2-1; 11 bases agree with TRBD2. J lost 7 bases, V lost 0 bases, and 11 bases had no gene match. CDR1 and CDR2 from the germline V gene are SGHTA and FQGNSA. The CDR3 spans 18 residues. This CDR3 reads CASSLARVSGRVRNEQFF. As DNA, the CDR3 is TGTGCCAGCAGCTTAGCGAGGGTTAGCGGGAGGGTCAGGAATGAGCAGTTCTTC.

This clonotype was detected many times. V usage is TRBV12-3 or TRBV12-4 and J usage is TRBJ2-2; D is undetermined. The CDR3 is made up of 15 amino acids. Trimming took off 1 base at V and 5 bases at J, with 11 bases between the two ends. In nucleotides, the CDR3 is TGTGCCAGCAGTTTAGTCGGAGTGGGTACCGGGGAGCTGTTTTTT. This codes for CASSLVGVGTGELFF.